This T cell receptor beta chain was sequenced in a study of T cells expressing NK-cell markers (dated by TCRdb to about 2020). For the study in its entirety: In sorted CD3+CD56+NKG2C+, CD3+CD56+NKG2C- and CD3+CD56-NKG2C+ T-cell subsets from 7 or 8 donors, TCR beta-chain repertoires were profiled. The libraries were sequenced on Illumina HiSeq 2000/2500, MiSeq or NextSeq, producing 2 x 150 bp reads. The study sequenced eight donors, all healthy volunteers chosen at random: three men and five women. Among the eight sequenced donors, seven were HCMV-seropositive and one was HCMV-seronegative.

Sequencing instrument: Illumina HiSeq 2000. 5'RACE template switching, by which a universal primer site and unique molecular identifiers were added, was used to make TCR beta cDNA libraries. Priming for cDNA synthesis came from the TCR beta constant segment, and two successive PCR amplification steps followed. From the authors' description of their analysis: MIGEC handled demultiplexing of the reads and grouping by UMI, while MiTCR was used to assemble and quantify clonotypes. Only TCR cDNA sequences supported by at least two reads were kept to exclude erroneous sequences. Downstream repertoire analysis used the tcR package, and clonotypes were matched across fractions by CDR3 nucleotide sequence plus V segment. VDJmatch was used to annotate antigen specificity against VDJdb, with one amino acid substitution allowed in CDR3. Each CDR3 protein sequence appears as one entry after TCRdb reprocessed the reads, and no DNA is included. TCRdb assigned the V and J calls; the authors' analysis was not used. The sample table holds approximately 420,000 distinct CDR3 sequences. The ten largest clonotypes hold 9.5% to 12% of the sample.

A commercial ELISA kit detecting HCMV-specific IgG in serum was used to determine HCMV serostatus. Ficoll density gradient centrifugation was used to isolate peripheral blood mononuclear cells from blood. In regard to this clonotype: The antigen it binds to is not known.

The germline V gene (reference sequence) sets CDR1 to MNHEY and CDR2 to SMNVEV. From the cysteine up to the phenylalanine, the CDR3 has a length of 15 residues. No coding sequence is recorded. Results and caveats for the whole study, not just this receptor: Those dominant clonotypes were again the most abundant among CD3+CD56-NKG2C+ cells in a handful of donors, at 28.3-60.1%. It remained unclear whether the expanded NKG2C-expressing T cell clones were specific for HCMV antigens. In several donors, the dominant CD3+CD56+NKG2C+ clonotypes ranked among the top 10 CD8+ clonotypes, making up about 1.0-7.5% of CD8+ T cells.

The sequence links TRBV27 to TRBJ2-1; TCRdb reports TRBD2, a call that lacks DNA to check it against. The sequencing sample was made of blood T cells: a sorted CD56 or NKG2C T cell subset, CD4+ or CD8+ T cells, or bulk PBMC T cells (not recorded which). The TCR sequence derives from a woman in her 50s in good health. Donor details come from another sample of the same person, matched by shared clones. This receptor has the CDR3 CASSSPREPYNEQFF.